This is a list of T cell receptor beta chains from one sample in a study of blood T cell repertoires in COVID-19. TCRdb keeps only in-frame clones here, not all; method: immunoSEQ multiplex PCR. The sample contains 280,000 or so clones, approximately 89% of which appear only once. The sequencing sample was made of PBMCs or T cells enriched from blood (not recorded which). The receptors come from a woman aged 50 to 60 who had been exposed to COVID-19. The CDR3 runs from the conserved cysteine through the conserved F or W. D genes are given only for firm matches. Some rows have no size entry. The others give once, few or many, or a class for an expanded clone.

>NA|TRBJ2-4|TRBV5-1|TRBD2
TGCGCCAGCAGCTCTTCTAGCGGACTAAAAAACATTCAGTACTTC
CASSSSSGLKNIQYF
>NA|TRBJ2-5|TRBV27|NA
TGTGCCAGCAGTTCGCGGGTAAACCAAGAGACCCAGTACTTC
CASSSRVNQETQYF
>once|TRBJ1-2|TRBV10-3|NA
TGTGCCATCACCCCGGGGAGGGTCAACTATGGCTACACCTTC
CAITPGRVNYGYTF
>NA|TRBJ1-6|TRBV7-9|NA
TGTGCCAGCAGTATAGGGAGGTCCGGGTGGAATTCACCCCTCCACTTT
CASSIGRSGWNSPLHF
>NA|TRBJ1-1|TRBV6-5|NA
TGTGCCAGCAGTTACTCGAGGAACATGAACACTGAAGCTTTCTTT
CASSYSRNMNTEAFF
>NA|TRBJ2-7|TRBV2|TRBD2
TGTGCCAGCAGTGTCCGAACTAGCGCTGGGCCCTACGAGCAGTACTTC
CASSVRTSAGPYEQYF
>NA|TRBJ1-6|TRBV30|NA
TGTGCCTGGAAGAGAGGGAGGAGCTCCTATAATTCACCCCTCCACTTT
CAWKRGRSSYNSPLHF
>NA|TRBJ2-7|TRBV10-2|TRBD1
TGCGCCAGCAGTGACCCCGGGACAGGCCACTACGAGCAGTACTTC
CASSDPGTGHYEQYF
>NA|TRBJ1-6|TRBV2|NA
TGTGCCAGCGGGGAGAGCAGTGCTCTTAATTCACCCCTCCACTTT
CASGESSALNSPLHF
>NA|TRBJ2-1|TRBV5-1|TRBD1
TGCGCCAGCAGCACAGGACAGGGGAATGAGCAGTTCTTC
CASSTGQGNEQFF
>NA|TRBJ1-5|TRBV5-4|NA
TGTGCCAGCAGCTTGGATACAGGCCCCAATCAGCCCCAGCATTTT
CASSLDTGPNQPQHF
>NA|TRBJ2-3|TRBV5-1|TRBD1
TGCGCCAACAGCTCAAACAGGGGTAGCACAGATACGCAGTATTTT
CANSSNRGSTDTQYF
>NA|TRBJ1-6|TRBV27|TRBD1
TGTGCCAGCAGTTTCTTGGGACAGGGCGGTCTTACTTCACCCCTCCACTTT
CASSFLGQGGLTSPLHF
>once|TRBJ2-5|TRBV5-1|NA
TGCGCCAGCAGCTCCGGGGGTCATGAGACCCAGTACTTC
CASSSGGHETQYF
>few|TRBJ1-2|TRBV14|TRBD1
TGTGCCAGCAGCCCCTACAGGGGTCGGGGCTATGGCTACACCTTC
CASSPYRGRGYGYTF
>NA|TRBJ1-1|TRBV6-5|TRBD1
TGTGCCAGCACCGTAGGGGGCCATAACACTGAAGCTTTCTTT
CASTVGGHNTEAFF
>NA|TRBJ1-5|TRBV6-2/TRBV6-3|NA
TGTGCCAGCAGTTACTACAATAGCAATCAGCCCCAGCATTTT
CASSYYNSNQPQHF
>few|TRBJ2-5|TRBV5-4|NA
TGTGCCAGCAGCACCGACAACCAAGAGACCCAGTACTTC
CASSTDNQETQYF
>NA|TRBJ2-7|TRBV4-1|TRBD2
TGCGCCAGCAGCCAAGTTATTTTTTCGGGGACTAGTTTCTACGAGCAGTACTTC
CASSQVIFSGTSFYEQYF
>NA|TRBJ1-1|TRBV19|NA
TGTGCCAGTAGTATCTGGGCCCTGAACACTGAAGCTTTCTTT
CASSIWALNTEAFF
>NA|TRBJ2-3|TRBV28|TRBD2
TGTGCCAGCACCTTAGGACTAGCGGGGGGCGACACAGATACGCAGTATTTT
CASTLGLAGGDTDTQYF
>NA|TRBJ2-1|TRBV3-1/TRBV3-2|TRBD2
TGTGCCAGCAGCCGTACTAGCGGGGGGAACAATGAGCAGTTCTTC
CASSRTSGGNNEQFF
>NA|TRBJ1-4|TRBV7-9|TRBD1
TGTGCCAGCAGCTTAGCACAGGGGGTAAACGAAAAACTGTTTTTT
CASSLAQGVNEKLFF
>NA|TRBJ1-5|TRBV27|NA
TGTGCCAGCAGTCACCCATACAGGGTCTTCCGCCGGCTTGGCAATCAGCCCCAGCATTTT
CASSHPYRVFRRLGNQPQHF
>NA|TRBJ1-6|TRBV18|NA
TGTGCCAGCTCACCCGGACACTTGAGCTCCTATAATTCACCCCTCCACTTT
CASSPGHLSSYNSPLHF
>NA|TRBJ1-5|TRBV7-9|NA
TGTGCCAGCAGCTTAGATGGAGGAAGCCAGCCCCAGCATTTT
CASSLDGGSQPQHF
>few|TRBJ1-2|TRBV2|TRBD1
TGTGCCAGCAGTGAAGCATTTGGACAGGGGGCCGGTAACTATGGCTACACCTTC
CASSEAFGQGAGNYGYTF
>NA|TRBJ2-5|TRBV19|TRBD1
TGTGCCAGTAGTATAGAGGGGGACAGACAAGAGACCCAGTACTTC
CASSIEGDRQETQYF
>NA|TRBJ1-4|TRBV5-4|TRBD1
TGTGCCAGCAGCTCGGGACAGTATGAAAAACTGTTTTTT
CASSSGQYEKLFF
>NA|TRBJ2-1|TRBV7-9|NA
TGTGCCAGCAGCTTAGACCCCAGCGATGAGCAGTTCTTC
CASSLDPSDEQFF
>NA|TRBJ1-2|TRBV5-5|NA
TGTGCCAGCAGCTTGGACCTGACAGGATCGTCTGGCTACACCTTC
CASSLDLTGSSGYTF
>NA|TRBJ2-5|TRBV25-1|TRBD1
TGTGCCAGCAGCACAACGGGACAGCAAGAGACCCAGTACTTC
CASSTTGQQETQYF
>NA|TRBJ1-4|TRBV9|NA
TGTGCCAGCAGCGTAGGTCAGGGGAGGGGTATTGAAAAACTGTTTTTT
CASSVGQGRGIEKLFF
>NA|TRBJ1-3|TRBV21-1|NA
TGTGCCAGCAGCAAAGTAGCCAGGGATGTTCGTTCCTCTGGAAACACCATATATTTT
CASSKVARDVRSSGNTIYF
>NA|TRBJ2-7|TRBV7-2|NA
TGTGCCAGCAGCCAGATCAGGGGTGTCTACGAGCAGTACTTC
CASSQIRGVYEQYF
>NA|TRBJ1-2|TRBV6-2/TRBV6-3|NA
TGTGCCAGCAGCCCTCGTCGGGTGCCAGCACCTAAAGCTAACTATGGCTACACCTTC
CASSPRRVPAPKANYGYTF
>once|TRBJ1-2|TRBV19|NA
TGTGCCAGTAGCCGCGGGAGCGGACTATCGGGGGACTATGGCTACACCTTC
CASSRGSGLSGDYGYTF